These 15 T cell receptor beta chains originate from one sample sequenced in a study of blood T cell repertoires in COVID-19. Some clones are missing from TCRdb's copy, which holds only in-frame ones; the method was immunoSEQ multiplex PCR. Here the sample spans approximately 170,000 clones, about 85% being singletons. Source material: peripheral blood. The receptors were gathered from a man under 40 with acute or convalescent COVID-19.

The chain carries TRBV5-1 and TRBJ2-2; TRBD1 aligns across 7 bases. Looked up from germline, CDR1 is SGHRS and CDR2 is YFSETQ. The CDR3 spans 16 residues. Trimming cost V 4 bases and J 0 bases; bases outside gene matches: 6. CDR3 in amino acids: CASSTAGTANTGELFF. CDR3 nucleotide sequence: TGCGCCAGCAGCACGGCCGGGACAGCGAACACCGGGGAGCTGTTTTTT.

In the case of this clone: The junction departs from germline at one end; a sequencing error may be responsible. The chain uses TRBV7-6 and TRBJ1-5, with D possibly TRBD1 on 6 matching bases. The CDR3 spans 14 residues. CDR1 and CDR2 (germline): SGHVS, FNYEAQ. The CDR3 here is CASSLGQSNQPQHF. As DNA, the CDR3 is TGTGCCAGCAGTTTAGGACAGAGCAATCAGCCCCAGCATTTT.

The genes are TRBV6-6 and TRBJ1-4; D remains unclear. Per the germline V gene, CDR1 is MNHNY and CDR2 is SVGAGI (reference sequence). V was trimmed by 2 bases and J by 0 bases, leaving 7 bases between them. The length of the CDR3 is 15 residues. CDR3 nucleotide sequence: TGTGCCAGCAGTTACATCGCTACAACTAATGAAAAACTGTTTTTT. Its protein is CASSYIATTNEKLFF.

This sequence joins TRBV19 and TRBJ2-7; D ambiguous. This CDR3 has 14 amino acids. CDR1 and CDR2 from the germline V gene are LNHDA and SQIVND (reference sequence). The V end was cut by 0 bases, the J end by 6 bases, with 12 bases between. The CDR3 here is CASSIDQFQREQYF. CDR3 coding DNA: TGTGCCAGTAGTATAGATCAATTCCAGCGCGAGCAGTACTTC. The complete variable domain, with remaining parts taken from reference TRBV19 and TRBJ2-7, reads DGGITQSPKYLFRKEGQNVTLSCEQNLNHDAMYWYRQDPGQGLRLIYYSQIVNDFQKGDIAEGYSVSREKKESFPLTVTSAQKNPTAFYLCASSIDQFQREQYFGPGTRLTVT.

This sequence joins TRBV30 and TRBJ2-1, with 7 nucleotides matching TRBD1. Germline V gene data show CDR1 as GTSNPN and CDR2 as SVGIG (reference sequence). The CDR3 consists of 11 residues. V shed 5 bases, J shed 9 bases, and the junction held 4 bases outside the gene matches. The CDR3 loop is CAWGTVGEQFF. DNA of the CDR3: TGTGCCTGGGGGACAGTTGGTGAGCAGTTCTTC.

The chain is built from TRBV9 and TRBJ1-2, with D maybe TRBD1 (5 bases). Trimming removed 3 bases from V and 5 bases from J, with 8 bases in between. The germline CDR1 and CDR2 sequences are SGDLS and YYNGEE. This CDR3 is 12 amino acids long. For the CDR3, the DNA is TGTGCCAGCAGCGGCGACAGATATGGCTACACCTTC. It yields the protein CASSGDRYGYTF.

J is TRBJ2-1 and V is TRBV19; 14 nucleotides agree with TRBD2. Germline CDR1 LNHDA, CDR2 SQIVND (reference sequence). The length of the CDR3 is 15 residues. Trimming removed 6 bases from V and 8 bases from J; junction bases left unmatched: 6. The CDR3 DNA is TGTGCCAGTAGACGACTAGCGGGGGGGAGCGATGAGCAGTTCTTC. Encoded protein: CASRRLAGGSDEQFF.

This sequence joins TRBV30 and TRBJ1-4; D is possibly TRBD1 (6 bases). V lost 7 bases to trimming and J lost 5 bases, with 11 bases between them. The CDR3 runs 12 residues. The germline V gene has CDR1 GTSNPN and CDR2 SVGIG (reference sequence). The CDR3 coding sequence is TGTGCCTTAGGGGGTTCCAATGAAAAACTGTTTTTT. It is translated as CALGGSNEKLFF.

The chain employs TRBV7-9 and TRBJ2-3, with D perhaps TRBD2 (5 bases). The CDR3 length is 13 residues. Germline loops: CDR1 SEHNR, CDR2 FQNEAQ (reference sequence). V was shortened by 4 bases and J by 7 bases, with 12 bases between the two germline ends. Here the CDR3 reads CASSSRTGNTQYF. The DNA for the CDR3 is TGTGCCAGCAGCTCGAGGACTGGAAATACGCAGTATTTT. The entire variable domain, with the rest obtained from reference TRBV7-9 and TRBJ2-3, is as follows: DTGVSQNPRHKITKRGQNVTFRCDPISEHNRLYWYRQTLGQGPEFLTYFQNEAQLEKSRLLSDRFSAERPKGSFSTLEIQRTEQGDSAMYLCASSSRTGNTQYFGPGTRLTVL.

This clone showed up just once. The chain links TRBV25-1 to TRBJ1-4; D might be TRBD1 (5 bases). Trimming cost V 6 bases and J 3 bases, with 11 bases left between them. The CDR3 is 14 residues long. CDR1 and CDR2 from the germline V gene are MGHDK and SYGVNS. The CDR3 protein is CASSPGRPNEKLFF. The CDR3 nucleotides are TGTGCCAGCAGCCCAGGGCGGCCTAATGAAAAACTGTTTTTT.

The V call is TRBV24-1, the J call TRBJ2-3, with 9 bases matching TRBD1. The trim removed 5 bases at V and 3 bases at J, leaving 5 bases unmatched. The CDR3 is made up of 15 amino acids. The germline V gene has CDR1 KGHDR and CDR2 SFDVKD. Written as DNA, the CDR3 is TGTGCCACCAGTGCTACAGGGGGCAGGACAGATACGCAGTATTTT. Its translation: CATSATGGRTDTQYF.

In its sample, this clone was seen once. The J gene is TRBJ2-2, the V gene TRBV5-1, with 9 bases matching TRBD2. The germline gives CDR1 SGHRS, CDR2 YFSETQ. With 2 bases clipped from V and 6 bases from J, the junction kept 5 bases outside the gene matches. The CDR3 is made up of 15 amino acids. The CDR3 loop is CASSLVAGEAGELFF. Here the CDR3 DNA reads TGCGCCAGCAGCTTAGTAGCGGGGGAGGCCGGGGAGCTGTTTTTT.

The chain is built from TRBV7-3 and TRBJ2-1, with 9 bases that match TRBD1. This CDR3 spans 16 amino acids. J lost 6 bases, V lost 1 base, and 7 bases had no gene match. Germline V CDR1 and CDR2: SGHTA, FQGTGA. CDR3: CASSLKYGTGINEQFF. CDR3 nucleotide sequence: TGTGCCAGCAGCTTAAAGTATGGGACAGGGATCAATGAGCAGTTCTTC.

The CDR3 DNA reads as TGTGCCAGCAGCTTGACAGGGACCCTATTGAACAATGAGCAGTTCTTC. Its translation is CASSLTGTLLNNEQFF. The V and J genes are TRBV5-6 and TRBJ2-1, with D perhaps TRBD1 (6 bases). CDR3 length: 16 residues. Germline values: CDR1 SGHDT, CDR2 YYEEEE. Between the trimmed V and J ends, which lost 1 base and 5 bases, there was a span of 16 bases.

This chain links TRBV18 with TRBJ2-7, with 7 nucleotides matching TRBD1. The V segment lost 1 base and the J segment 6 bases; nucleotides outside the gene matches: 9. The germline V gene has CDR1 KGHSH and CDR2 LQKENI. This CDR3 comprises 15 residues. The CDR3 DNA sequence: TGTGCCAGCTCACCACGTTCAGGGGGAGTTGGCGAGCAGTACTTC. As protein: CASSPRSGGVGEQYF.